A single sample is the source of the 5 T cell receptor beta chains below, sequenced in a study of blood T cells in healthy people across ages. PCR was performed a second time for roughly 7 to 11 cycles using a sample-barcoded 5' primer and a J-beta primer mix. Via MiXCR, TCRdb re-called the 5' RACE reads, giving one row per CDR3 protein. Of roughly 930,000 distinct CDR3 sequences in the sample, around 46% are singletons; the top ten hold roughly 13%. Sequencing was performed on blood. These receptors came from a young man in good health.

This clonotype was counted many times. In DNA, the CDR3 is TGTGCCAGCAGTCCCCTTGACAGGGACTACGAGCAGTACTTC. Amino acid sequence: CASSPLDRDYEQYF. The chain is built from TRBV12-3 or TRBV12-4 and TRBJ2-7; 7 positions agree with TRBD1. CDR3 length: 14 residues. V lost 5 bases to trimming and J lost 3 bases; unmatched junction nucleotides: 7.

There are a few counts of this clonotype. The chain joins TRBV4-1 to TRBJ2-6, with TRBD1 as a possible D gene (5 bases). This CDR3 is 17 amino acids long. Germline V gene lookup returns CDR1 MGHRA and CDR2 YSYEKL. V gave up 0 bases and J gave up 2 bases, with 11 bases separating them. CDR3 DNA: TGCGCCAGCAGCCAAGATTCAGCAGGGACTGGGGCCAACGTCCTGACTTTC. This sequence encodes CASSQDSAGTGANVLTF.

This clonotype was seen a few times. The gene calls are TRBV12-5 and TRBJ1-1, with 7 bases identical to TRBD1. The CDR3 consists of 15 residues. CDR1 is LGHNT, CDR2 FRNRAP, per germline. The ends lost 8 bases at V and 4 bases at J; junction bases unmatched: 13. CDR3 residues: CASRQGESQATEAFF. CDR3 coding DNA: TGTGCTAGTCGGCAGGGGGAATCCCAGGCCACTGAAGCTTTCTTT.

The table lists this clonotype with a few counts. The chain uses TRBV20-1 and TRBJ2-3; D gene unclear. CDR3 size: 13 residues. Germline values: CDR1 DFQATT, CDR2 SNEGSKA (reference sequence). Trimming removed 0 bases at V and 7 bases at J, with 11 bases between. CDR3 nucleotide sequence: TGCAGTGCTAGAGATAGCTGGGTTAATACGCAGTATTTT. This codes for CSARDSWVNTQYF.

There are a few counts of this clonotype. V usage is TRBV30 and J usage is TRBJ2-5; weak D call: TRBD1 (5 bases). Germline V CDR1 and CDR2: GTSNPN, SVGIG (reference sequence). Trimming took 3 bases from V and 7 from J, leaving 15 bases between them. The CDR3 has 13 amino acids. CDR3 sequence reads: CAWSPTALMTQYF. The CDR3 DNA sequence: TGTGCCTGGAGCCCGACAGCGTTGATGACCCAGTACTTC.